This TCR beta chain was retrieved from a study of PD-L1 blockade in urothelial cancer. This CDR3 has 15 amino acids. In germline, CDR1 is MNHNY, CDR2 SVGAGI (reference sequence). Trimming took 2 bases from V and 8 from J; bases not matched to a gene: 6. Time point given: peripheral blood 6 weeks after treatment start. Data came from immunoSEQ multiplex PCR; TCRdb stores just in-frame clones and leaves some out. Of about 130,000 clones in the sample, more than 75% were seen once. The chain joins TRBV6-6 to TRBJ2-1; 10 bases are a match to TRBD1. The receptor comes from a man aged 50 to 60 with urothelial cancer. Specimen: PBMCs, collected around atezolizumab (anti-PD-L1) treatment. CDR3 residues: CASSYTRTGGHEQFF. The CDR3 nucleotides read TGTGCCAGCAGTTACACACGGACAGGGGGTCATGAGCAGTTCTTC.